The present TCR beta chain was sequenced within a study of graft-versus-host responses after intestinal transplantation. Looking at the study overall: As for transplant type, recipients had multivisceral, liver-intestinal, or isolated intestinal grafts. Findings of the study overall: GvH clones surfaced in recipient marrow, some emerging earlier in ileum or blood.

Regarding this clone: The antigen is unknown.

Germline loops: CDR1 MNHEY, CDR2 SMNVEV (reference sequence). The CDR3 contains 16 residues. V lost 2 bases to trimming and J lost 8 bases; unmatched junction nucleotides: 9. Profiling relied on immunoSEQ multiplex PCR, and the TCRdb table lists in-frame clones only, not all of them. The sample includes 35,000 to 50,000 clones, about 95% of them seen just once. The gene calls are TRBV27 and TRBJ2-1, with 10 nucleotides matching TRBD2. The sample was unstimulated CD8+ T cells sorted from spleen or lymph node cells, taken before transplant. This sequence originates from a human donor who was the organ donor for an intestinal transplant. CDR3 nucleotides: TGTGCCAGCAGTTTACCCCCAGCGGGGGGGCCCTATGAGCAGTTCTTC. This encodes CASSLPPAGGPYEQFF.